This TCR beta chain was captured by sequencing in a study of blood T cell repertoires in COVID-19. Study as a whole: From T cells, B-cell-depleted T cells, or PBMCs came the material, which was cDNA or gDNA.

All enrollees were about 18 to 100 years old and from about two dozen US areas. V was pared by 0 bases and J by 4 bases, with 10 bases between. CDR1 is SGHNT and CDR2 is YYREEE in the germline V gene (reference sequence). This CDR3 is 14 amino acids long. As handled by the study authors: Using reference gene primer amplification, nucleated cell counts were estimated. This table comes from immunoSEQ multiplex PCR, and its TCRdb copy is limited to in-frame clones, with some not included. From that table come the V and J calls and clone size; the DNA was used to work out D and trimming. The sample holds 130,000 to 150,000 clones; approximately 90% are singletons and the top ten take over 4%.

This clonotype was sampled from a woman aged 40 to 50 who had been exposed to COVID-19. The rearrangement joins TRBV5-4 to TRBJ2-5, with D maybe TRBD1 (6 bases). Sequenced sample: PBMCs or T cells enriched from blood (not recorded which). CDR3 region: CASSLVQGRETQYF. The CDR3 DNA reads TGTGCCAGCAGCTTGGTACAGGGAAGAGAGACCCAGTACTTC.